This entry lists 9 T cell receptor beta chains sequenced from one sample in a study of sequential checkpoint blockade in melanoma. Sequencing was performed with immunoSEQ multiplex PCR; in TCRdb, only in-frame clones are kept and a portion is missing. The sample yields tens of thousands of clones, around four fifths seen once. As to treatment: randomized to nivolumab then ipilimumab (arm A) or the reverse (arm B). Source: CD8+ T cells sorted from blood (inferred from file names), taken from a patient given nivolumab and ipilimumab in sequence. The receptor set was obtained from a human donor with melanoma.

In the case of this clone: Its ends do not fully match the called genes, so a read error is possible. The CDR3 is CASSLSDYHEQFF. The CDR3 region has the DNA TGTGCCAGCAGTTTATCGGACTACCATGAGCAGTTCTTC. The chain is built from TRBV27 and TRBJ2-1, with D perhaps matching TRBD2 (6 bases). Germline values: CDR1 MNHEY, CDR2 SMNVEV (reference sequence). The CDR3 has 13 residues.

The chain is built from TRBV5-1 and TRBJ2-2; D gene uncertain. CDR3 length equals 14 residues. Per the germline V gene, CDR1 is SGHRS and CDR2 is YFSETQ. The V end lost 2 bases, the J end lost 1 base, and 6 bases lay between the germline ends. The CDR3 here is CASSFAGNTGELFF. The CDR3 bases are TGCGCCAGCAGCTTTGCAGGGAACACCGGGGAGCTGTTTTTT.

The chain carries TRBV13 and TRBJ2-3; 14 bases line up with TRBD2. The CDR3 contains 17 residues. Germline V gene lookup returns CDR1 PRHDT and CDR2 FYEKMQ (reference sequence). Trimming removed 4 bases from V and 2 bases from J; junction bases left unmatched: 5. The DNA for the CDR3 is TGTGCCAGCAGCTCCCGACTAGCGGGGGGGGTCACAGATACGCAGTATTTT. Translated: CASSSRLAGGVTDTQYF.

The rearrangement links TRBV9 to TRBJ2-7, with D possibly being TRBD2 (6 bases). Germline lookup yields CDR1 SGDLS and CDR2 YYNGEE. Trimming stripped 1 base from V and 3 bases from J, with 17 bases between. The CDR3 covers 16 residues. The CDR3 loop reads CASSVQSGGIGYEQYF. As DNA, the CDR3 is TGTGCCAGCAGCGTACAGTCCGGGGGAATCGGCTACGAGCAGTACTTC.

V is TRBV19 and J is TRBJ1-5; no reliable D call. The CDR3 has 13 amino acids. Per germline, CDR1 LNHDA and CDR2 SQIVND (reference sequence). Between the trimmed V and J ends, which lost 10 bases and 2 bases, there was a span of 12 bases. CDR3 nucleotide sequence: TGTGCCACCCACGAGGTTGGCAATCAGCCCCAGCATTTT. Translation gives CATHEVGNQPQHF.

The CDR3 region is CAYQISGWADEQFF. CDR3 in DNA: TGTGCCTACCAGATTAGCGGGTGGGCGGACGAGCAGTTCTTC. The chain carries TRBV30 and TRBJ2-1; 7 bases fit TRBD2. The CDR3 runs 14 residues. The trim removed 7 bases at V and 10 bases at J, leaving 16 bases unmatched. Germline CDR1 reads GTSNPN; CDR2 reads SVGIG (reference sequence).

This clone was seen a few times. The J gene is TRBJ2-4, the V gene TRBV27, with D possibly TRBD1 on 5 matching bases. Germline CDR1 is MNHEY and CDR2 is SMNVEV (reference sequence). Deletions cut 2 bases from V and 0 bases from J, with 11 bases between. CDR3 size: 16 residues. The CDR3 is CASSLIPDIAKNIQYF. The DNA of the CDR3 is TGTGCCAGCAGTTTAATACCGGACATAGCCAAAAACATTCAGTACTTC.

The chain's CDR3 is CASSALGQGYTEAFF. CDR3 coding DNA: TGTGCCAGCAGCGCCCTGGGACAGGGCTACACTGAAGCTTTCTTT. The V gene is TRBV9, the J gene TRBJ1-1; TRBD1 matches at 9 bases. The CDR3 extends over 15 amino acids. Germline-derived CDR1 and CDR2 are SGDLS and YYNGEE. V shed 3 bases, J shed 3 bases, and the junction held 6 bases outside the gene matches.

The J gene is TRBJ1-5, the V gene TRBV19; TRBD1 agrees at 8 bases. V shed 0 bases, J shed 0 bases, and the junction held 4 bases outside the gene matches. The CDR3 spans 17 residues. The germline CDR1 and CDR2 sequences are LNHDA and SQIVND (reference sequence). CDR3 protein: CASSIDPDRASNQPQHF. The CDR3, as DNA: TGTGCCAGTAGTATAGACCCGGACAGGGCTAGCAATCAGCCCCAGCATTTT.